Listed here are 17 T cell receptor beta chains from one sample, sequenced in a study of blood T cell repertoires in COVID-19. The assay was immunoSEQ multiplex PCR, and TCRdb's table has in-frame clones only and misses some. This table holds a few hundred thousand clones, 89% found once. Sequencing was done on a sample of peripheral blood. These receptors originate from a man aged 40-50 years with acute or convalescent COVID-19.

The J gene is TRBJ1-2, the V gene TRBV6-6, with TRBD1 matching over 9 bases. Germline V gene lookup returns CDR1 MNHNY and CDR2 SVGAGI (reference sequence). V was clipped by 6 bases and J by 7 bases; unmatched bases: 9. The CDR3 runs to 14 residues. The CDR3 region is CASRTTGGSAGYTF. The CDR3 DNA is TGTGCCAGCAGGACGACAGGGGGGAGCGCTGGCTACACCTTC.

V gene TRBV27 combines with J gene TRBJ1-2, with 10 bases lining up with TRBD1. Trimming removed 5 bases from V and 7 bases from J; junction bases left unmatched: 4. The CDR3 consists of 13 residues. The germline V gene encodes CDR1 MNHEY and CDR2 SMNVEV (reference sequence). CDR3 nucleotide sequence: TGTGCCAGCAGTGTGGGACAGGGGTTTGGCTACACCTTC. It encodes CASSVGQGFGYTF.

The J gene is TRBJ1-5, the V gene TRBV27; 9 bases agree with TRBD1. This CDR3 comprises 20 residues. V shed 2 bases, J shed 0 bases, and the junction held 14 bases outside the gene matches. CDR1 and CDR2 (germline): MNHEY, SMNVEV (reference sequence). The CDR3 DNA sequence: TGTGCCAGCAGTTTAGGGGGGGGACAGGGTGGACGAATTAGCAATCAGCCCCAGCATTTT. It encodes CASSLGGGQGGRISNQPQHF.

The V gene is TRBV15, the J gene TRBJ2-1; 15 nucleotides agree with TRBD2. The CDR3 consists of 15 residues. Germline CDR1 is LNHNV and CDR2 is YYDKDF (reference sequence). With V trimmed by 5 bases and J by 10 bases, 6 bases remained unmatched. CDR3: CATSESGLAGGEQFF. The CDR3 DNA sequence: TGTGCCACCAGCGAGAGCGGACTAGCGGGAGGGGAGCAGTTCTTC.

The DNA for the CDR3 is TGTGCCAGCAGCTTACGCTCGGGGGGTAAAAACACTGAAGCTTTCTTT. Translation gives CASSLRSGGKNTEAFF. The chain has TRBV11-2 and TRBJ1-1; TRBD1 might be the D (5 bases). Trimming took 2 bases from V and 2 from J, leaving 15 bases between them. The CDR3 consists of 16 residues. Per the germline V gene, CDR1 is SGHAT and CDR2 is FQNNGV.

V usage is TRBV11-1 and J usage is TRBJ2-7, with a weak D call TRBD2 (6 bases). CDR3 length: 14 residues. The germline CDR1 and CDR2 sequences are SGHAT and FQDESV (reference sequence). V gave up 5 bases and J gave up 9 bases, with 20 bases separating them. The CDR3, as DNA: TGTGCCAGCAGCCCCCTAAAGGGGACTTCGAGGCAGTACTTC. It yields the protein CASSPLKGTSRQYF.

This chain connects TRBV6-2 or TRBV6-3 to TRBJ2-1; 7 bases align to TRBD1. The CDR3 is made up of 15 amino acids. Germline V lookup: CDR1 MNHEY, CDR2 SVGEGT. The V and J ends lost 2 bases and 7 bases, in that order; junction bases with no gene match: 8. In DNA form, the CDR3 reads TGTGCCAGCAGTTACGAGGGGGCGCAGAAAAATGAGCAGTTCTTC. Residues: CASSYEGAQKNEQFF.

The chain recombines TRBV7-9 with TRBJ2-2; TRBD2 agrees at 7 bases. Trimming took 6 bases from V and 6 from J; bases not matched to a gene: 7. The germline gives CDR1 SEHNR, CDR2 FQNEAQ (reference sequence). The CDR3 extends over 14 amino acids. The CDR3, as DNA: TGTGCCAGCAGATCGACTAGCCTCCCCGGGGAGCTGTTTTTT. Protein sequence: CASRSTSLPGELFF.

The chain uses TRBV10-3 and TRBJ2-1, with 8 bases aligning to TRBD2. From germline, CDR1 is ENHRY and CDR2 SYGVKD. The CDR3 totals 15 residues. Germline trimming cut 1 base from V and 9 bases from J; bases unmatched to any gene: 8. CDR3 loop: CAISEWEAGVLEQFF. CDR3 DNA: TGTGCCATCAGTGAGTGGGAAGCGGGAGTACTTGAGCAGTTCTTC.

A single count supports this clone. The chain joins TRBV3-1 (or the pseudogene TRBV3-2) to TRBJ2-7, with D unclear. The germline CDR1 and CDR2 sequences are LGHDT and YNNKEL (reference sequence). This CDR3 region has 12 residues. Trimming shortened V by 5 bases and J by 1 base, and 6 bases separated the two germline ends. CDR3 sequence (DNA): TGTGCCAGCAGCACACTATCCTACGAGCAGTACTTC. This encodes CASSTLSYEQYF.

Concerning this clone itself: The same CDR3 arises from other DNA sequences in this sample as well. The V gene is TRBV24-1, the J gene TRBJ2-1; 7 positions match TRBD1. CDR1 is KGHDR, CDR2 SFDVKD, per germline. The CDR3 is 12 residues long. V lost 5 bases, J lost 6 bases, and 0 bases stayed unmatched. For the CDR3, the DNA is TGTGCCACCAGTGGGGACAGCAATGAGCAGTTCTTC. Translated: CATSGDSNEQFF.

The J gene is TRBJ1-5, the V gene TRBV28, with 10 bases lining up with TRBD1. Germline values: CDR1 MDHEN, CDR2 SYDVKM. After removal of 6 bases from V and 4 bases from J, the junction contained 9 bases not matched to a gene. This CDR3 region has 16 residues. The CDR3 DNA follows: TGTGCCAGCAGCGCCCGGGACAGGGGACTAAATCAGCCCCAGCATTTT. Translating gives CASSARDRGLNQPQHF.

V usage is TRBV4-1 and J usage is TRBJ2-2, with 10 bases lining up with TRBD2. The CDR3 contains 19 residues. CDR1 is MGHRA, CDR2 YSYEKL, per germline. V lost 4 bases to trimming and J lost 4 bases; unmatched junction nucleotides: 15. The CDR3 spells CASSPWVKREGHSTGELFF. The CDR3 nucleotides are TGCGCCAGCAGCCCGTGGGTTAAGCGGGAGGGCCATAGCACCGGGGAGCTGTTTTTT.

The V and J genes are TRBV6-5 and TRBJ1-2; D might be TRBD1 (6 bases). CDR1 is MNHEY and CDR2 is SVGAGI in the germline V gene. V was trimmed by 2 bases and J by 7 bases, leaving 20 bases between them. The CDR3 consists of 16 residues. The CDR3 spells CASSYAPKLNRVGYTF. The CDR3 DNA reads TGTGCCAGCAGTTACGCACCCAAGCTTAACAGGGTTGGCTACACCTTC.

This sequence joins TRBV7-2 and TRBJ1-2; TRBD1 aligns across 8 bases. Germline lookup yields CDR1 SGHTA and CDR2 FQGNSA. This CDR3 has 14 residues. Germline trimming cut 5 bases from V and 8 bases from J; bases unmatched to any gene: 10. The CDR3 DNA reads TGTGCCAGCAGCACCTGGGGACAGGTTCAGGGCTACACCTTC. It codes for CASSTWGQVQGYTF.

This chain links TRBV7-3 with TRBJ1-2, with D tentatively TRBD1 (6 bases). V shed 0 bases and J shed 8 bases, with 19 bases lying between them. Germline V gene sequence: CDR1 SGHTA, CDR2 FQGTGA. The CDR3 loop spans 16 amino acids. The DNA for the CDR3 is TGTGCCAGCAGCTTAACCCCTACAGGGCTGGTAGAAGGCTACACCTTC. The encoded protein is CASSLTPTGLVEGYTF.

The chain links TRBV9 to TRBJ2-1; 7 bases match TRBD2. Germline V gene lookup returns CDR1 SGDLS and CDR2 YYNGEE. The V gene end was trimmed by 0 bases and the J gene end by 7 bases; junction bases not matched to a gene: 7. This CDR3 has 15 amino acids. The CDR3 sequence is CASSVEPGLGNEQFF. The CDR3 DNA reads as TGTGCCAGCAGCGTAGAGCCAGGACTAGGGAATGAGCAGTTCTTC.